One and the same sample provided the 31 T cell receptor beta chains below, sequenced in a study of shared clonotypes between healthy human individuals. The method was immunoSEQ multiplex PCR; TCRdb's version includes in-frame clones alone and lacks a portion of them. The sample yields under 1,100,000 clones, about 70% seen once. The sequenced sample consisted of memory CD4+ T cells sorted from blood. Subset noted: CD45RA-negative fraction. Source of these receptors: a young man in good health.

In its sample, this clone was seen a few times. Other DNA variants within this sample encode the same CDR3. The CDR3 region has the DNA TGTGCCAGCAGCCCAGGGACAGGGGCAGATACGCAGTATTTT. It specifies CASSPGTGADTQYF. The V gene is TRBV11-2, the J gene TRBJ2-3; 10 bases are shared with TRBD1. This CDR3 contains 14 residues. CDR1 is SGHAT, CDR2 FQNNGV, per germline. The ends lost 5 bases at V and 4 bases at J; junction bases unmatched: 3.

This chain uses TRBV6-1 with TRBJ1-4; no reliable D call. CDR1 and CDR2 from the germline V gene are MNHNS and SASEGT. The CDR3 contains 13 residues. Trimming took off 2 bases at V and 8 bases at J, with 9 bases between the two ends. CDR3 nucleotides: TGTGCCAGCAGTGAACTTATCGGGGAAAAACTGTTTTTT. Its protein is CASSELIGEKLFF.

V gene TRBV7-2 combines with J gene TRBJ2-1; TRBD2 matches at 10 bases. Trimming removed 5 bases from V and 12 bases from J; junction bases left unmatched: 10. CDR1 is SGHTA and CDR2 is FQGNSA in the germline V gene. The CDR3 has 14 amino acids. The CDR3 DNA follows: TGTGCCAGCAGCACCGCTAGCGGGGGTCGGGGGCAGTTCTTC. Translating gives CASSTASGGRGQFF.

V is TRBV30 and J is TRBJ2-1; 8 bases align to TRBD1. The CDR3 is 15 residues long. V was pared by 3 bases and J by 1 base, with 5 bases of the junction left unmatched. CDR1 GTSNPN and CDR2 SVGIG come from the germline V gene (reference sequence). Here the CDR3 reads CAWRPQGASYNEQFF. The CDR3 nucleotides are TGTGCCTGGAGGCCTCAGGGGGCGTCCTACAATGAGCAGTTCTTC.

Concerning this clone itself: It may be a read error: a sequence one base away is much more abundant. V usage is TRBV7-6 and J usage is TRBJ2-1; 7 bases are shared with TRBD1. Germline CDR1 and CDR2: SGHVS and FNYEAQ. This CDR3 comprises 13 residues. V lost 5 bases and J lost 4; bases outside the gene matches: 2. CDR3: CASSRDRYNEQFF. CDR3 sequence (DNA): TGTGCCAGCAGCCGGGACAGATACAATGAGCAGTTCTTC.

This clone is a singleton in its sample. The chain employs TRBV5-1 and TRBJ2-2; possibly TRBD2 for D (6 bases). Trimming stripped 6 bases from V and 2 bases from J, with 11 bases between. This CDR3 has 14 amino acids. CDR1 is SGHRS, CDR2 YFSETQ, per germline. CDR3 residues: CASNSGPNTGELFF. The CDR3 DNA follows: TGCGCCAGCAACAGCGGGCCAAACACCGGGGAGCTGTTTTTT.

The chain couples TRBV10-3 to TRBJ2-1, with D possibly matching TRBD1 (6 bases). This CDR3 region has 14 residues. Germline loops: CDR1 ENHRY, CDR2 SYGVKD. Trimming took off 3 bases at V and 8 bases at J, with 14 bases between the two ends. This chain's CDR3 is CAISDGTIIDEQFF. In DNA form, the CDR3 reads TGTGCCATCAGTGACGGGACAATAATCGATGAGCAGTTCTTC.

The chain combines TRBV6-1 with TRBJ1-2; tentative D call: TRBD1 (5 bases). This CDR3 has 15 amino acids. V lost 0 bases and J 2 bases, leaving 10 bases between the germline ends. The germline V gene has CDR1 MNHNS and CDR2 SASEGT. For the CDR3, the DNA is TGTGCCAGCAGTGAAGCCAGGGCCCTCAACTATGGCTACACCTTC. Translated, it gives CASSEARALNYGYTF.

This clone was seen just once. This chain connects TRBV5-1 to TRBJ2-1, with TRBD1 matching 11 bases. J gave up 6 bases and V 4 bases, and 9 bases lay outside the gene matches. CDR3 length: 16 residues. Germline V CDR1 and CDR2: SGHRS, YFSETQ. This CDR3 is CASSERTGGAGNEQFF. CDR3 DNA: TGCGCCAGCAGCGAGAGGACAGGGGGCGCGGGCAATGAGCAGTTCTTC.

The CDR3 DNA follows: TGCGCCAGCAGTGAGTCGGTGGGGACAGGGGGGGGCAATGAGCAGTTCTTC. As protein: CASSESVGTGGGNEQFF. V and J are TRBV10-1 and TRBJ2-1; 11 bases align to TRBD1. Per germline, CDR1 WNHNN and CDR2 SYGVQD (reference sequence). Trimming at V came to 0 bases and at J to 6 bases, leaving 7 bases not matched to a gene. The CDR3 sequence is 17 residues long.

This chain joins TRBV11-2 and TRBJ1-4; D gene unclear. Trimming removed 5 bases at V and 11 bases at J, with 18 bases between. The CDR3 runs 14 residues. CDR1 is SGHAT, CDR2 FQNNGV, per germline. CDR3: CASSAPGSPGKLFF. DNA of the CDR3: TGTGCCAGCAGCGCTCCCGGGTCACCTGGGAAACTGTTTTTT.

This clone was seen only a few times. J is TRBJ1-1 and V is TRBV28; the D gene is possibly TRBD1 (5 bases). V was trimmed by 5 bases and J by 11 bases, leaving 18 bases between them. Germline lookup yields CDR1 MDHEN and CDR2 SYDVKM. The CDR3 runs to 13 residues. CDR3 coding DNA: TGTGCCAGCAGTCCGACAGAGTGGAGGGAGGCTTTCTTT. This codes for CASSPTEWREAFF.

The V gene is TRBV30, the J gene TRBJ2-3; the D gene is possibly TRBD2 (5 bases). Deletions cut 4 bases from V and 2 bases from J, with 19 bases between. The CDR3 runs 16 residues. The germline V gene has CDR1 GTSNPN and CDR2 SVGIG (reference sequence). The CDR3 DNA sequence: TGTGCCTGGACTAGCTCCGCCACCCGTCCCACAGATACGCAGTATTTT. Its translation is CAWTSSATRPTDTQYF.

V usage is TRBV7-8 and J usage is TRBJ1-2; D gene unclear. Trimming pared 6 bases from V and 4 bases from J, leaving 6 bases between. The germline gives CDR1 SGHVS, CDR2 FQNEAQ. The length of the CDR3 is 11 residues. The CDR3 DNA is TGTGCCAGCAGAGGAGCCTATGGCTACACCTTC. This gives the protein CASRGAYGYTF.

The chain couples TRBV7-2 to TRBJ2-3, with 13 bases identical to TRBD2. Unmatched junction bases numbered 4, after V lost 5 bases and J lost 5 bases. Germline V gene data show CDR1 as SGHTA and CDR2 as FQGNSA. The length of the CDR3 is 15 residues. For the CDR3, the DNA is TGTGCCAGCAGCCGTCGACTAGCGGGGGGAGATACGCAGTATTTT. Translated, it gives CASSRRLAGGDTQYF. The full variable domain, rest sourced from reference TRBV7-2 and TRBJ2-3, is GAGVSQSPSNKVTEKGKDVELRCDPISGHTALYWYRQSLGQGLEFLIYFQGNSAPDKSGLPSDRFSAERTGGSVSTLTIQRTQQEDSAVYLCASSRRLAGGDTQYFGPGTRLTVL.

This chain connects TRBV19 to TRBJ2-7; 7 nucleotides match TRBD2. This CDR3 region has 15 residues. V lost 5 bases and J lost 0; bases outside the gene matches: 7. Germline V gives CDR1 LNHDA, CDR2 SQIVND (reference sequence). DNA for the CDR3: TGTGCCAGTAGTGACCAAGCGGGGAGCTCCTACGAGCAGTACTTC. Its protein product is CASSDQAGSSYEQYF.

This CDR3 reads CASSRLLDYEQYF. The CDR3 DNA is TGCGCCAGCAGTCGTCTGTTAGACTACGAGCAGTACTTC. The chain employs TRBV4-1 and TRBJ2-7; D not certain. V lost 6 bases and J 3 bases, leaving 12 bases between the germline ends. The CDR3 runs 13 residues. CDR1 is MGHRA and CDR2 is YSYEKL in the germline V gene.

On this clone itself: Other DNA sequences in this sample translate to the same CDR3. This chain joins TRBV10-1 and TRBJ2-1; 9 bases agree with TRBD2. The germline V gene has CDR1 WNHNN and CDR2 SYGVQD (reference sequence). V trimming: 6 bases; J trimming: 0 bases; junction bases outside the gene matches: 3. The CDR3 is 15 amino acids. The CDR3 protein is CASSDSGSSYNEQFF. The CDR3 region has the DNA TGCGCCAGCAGCGATAGCGGGAGCTCCTACAATGAGCAGTTCTTC.

This chain links TRBV6-6 with TRBJ1-6; TRBD1 matches at 9 bases. Trimming removed 6 bases from V and 8 bases from J; junction bases left unmatched: 8. The CDR3 covers 15 residues. The germline CDR1 and CDR2 sequences are MNHNY and SVGAGI (reference sequence). The CDR3 loop reads CASSPSGTGHSPLHF. The CDR3, as DNA: TGTGCCAGCAGCCCCTCCGGGACAGGGCATTCACCCCTCCACTTT.

The V gene is TRBV7-2, the J gene TRBJ2-3; 7 nucleotides line up with TRBD2. Germline-derived CDR1 and CDR2 are SGHTA and FQGNSA. The CDR3 loop spans 15 amino acids. With 1 base clipped from V and 3 bases from J, the junction kept 4 bases outside the gene matches. The CDR3 DNA reads TGTGCCAGCAGCTTAGAGGGCGGGAGAACAGATACGCAGTATTTT. Translated: CASSLEGGRTDTQYF.

The rearrangement links TRBV6-1 to TRBJ1-1; D is unresolved. V dropped 5 bases and J dropped 5 bases, with 15 bases sitting between them. This CDR3 comprises 14 residues. Looked up from germline, CDR1 is MNHNS and CDR2 is SASEGT. The CDR3 sequence is CASSFKSGGTEAFF. The DNA for the CDR3 is TGTGCCAGCAGTTTTAAGTCAGGAGGAACTGAAGCTTTCTTT.

This clone was counted between two and nine times. The genes are TRBV7-2 and TRBJ1-4; no clear D. Trimming shortened V by 5 bases and J by 7 bases, and 14 bases separated the two germline ends. CDR3 length: 14 residues. The germline V gene encodes CDR1 SGHTA and CDR2 FQGNSA. Written as DNA, the CDR3 is TGTGCCAGCAGCCCGACCATTCGGGCTGAAAAACTGTTTTTT. Translated: CASSPTIRAEKLFF.

The V gene is TRBV30, the J gene TRBJ2-5, with TRBD2 matching 7 bases. Losses at the gene ends were 1 base for V and 1 base for J; bases not matched to a gene: 3. Germline lookup yields CDR1 GTSNPN and CDR2 SVGIG (reference sequence). This CDR3 region has 14 residues. The CDR3 sequence is CAWSGGGAQETQYF. As DNA, the CDR3 is TGTGCCTGGAGTGGGGGAGGGGCCCAAGAGACCCAGTACTTC.

This clone was found a few times. V gene TRBV7-9 combines with J gene TRBJ1-1; TRBD1 matches 7 bases. Looked up from germline, CDR1 is SEHNR and CDR2 is FQNEAQ (reference sequence). The length of the CDR3 is 13 residues. The V and J ends lost 5 bases and 5 bases, in that order; junction bases with no gene match: 5. CDR3 sequence: CASSRQGRTEAFF. DNA of the CDR3: TGTGCCAGCAGCCGACAGGGCAGAACTGAAGCTTTCTTT. The full variable domain, its missing parts supplied by reference TRBV7-9 and TRBJ1-1, is DTGVSQNPRHKITKRGQNVTFRCDPISEHNRLYWYRQTLGQGPEFLTYFQNEAQLEKSRLLSDRFSAERPKGSFSTLEIQRTEQGDSAMYLCASSRQGRTEAFFGQGTRLTVV.

A few counts support this clone. The gene calls are TRBV19 and TRBJ1-3; TRBD1 aligns across 9 bases. This CDR3 spans 16 amino acids. In germline, CDR1 is LNHDA, CDR2 SQIVND (reference sequence). V lost 5 bases and J lost 3; bases outside the gene matches: 8. For the CDR3, the DNA is TGTGCCAGTAGTCCGGCGACAGGGGGGAGTGGAAACACCATATATTTT. It codes for CASSPATGGSGNTIYF.

Regarding this clone: Distinct nucleotide sequences in the sample also encode this CDR3. The chain has TRBV10-3 and TRBJ2-7, with 12 bases identical to TRBD2. The trim removed 3 bases at V and 4 bases at J, leaving 7 bases unmatched. The CDR3 runs to 16 residues. The germline V gene has CDR1 ENHRY and CDR2 SYGVKD. In DNA form, the CDR3 reads TGTGCCATCAGTGAATCCGGACTAGCGGGAAGTTACGAGCAGTACTTC. Amino acids: CAISESGLAGSYEQYF.

The J gene is TRBJ2-7, the V gene TRBV7-9; 11 nucleotides line up with TRBD2. Germline V CDR1 and CDR2: SEHNR, FQNEAQ (reference sequence). V trimming: 4 bases; J trimming: 0 bases; junction bases outside the gene matches: 5. This CDR3 has 16 residues. DNA of the CDR3: TGTGCCAGCAGCTCGCCCGGGACTAGCGGCTCCTACGAGCAGTACTTC. Its translation: CASSSPGTSGSYEQYF.

The chain carries TRBV11-2 and TRBJ2-5; 9 nucleotides match TRBD1. The CDR3 has 16 residues. Per the germline V gene, CDR1 is SGHAT and CDR2 is FQNNGV. V dropped 3 bases and J dropped 2; count of bases not matched to a gene: 7. CDR3 region: CASSFDRGARQETQYF. CDR3 DNA: TGTGCCAGCAGCTTCGACAGGGGGGCTCGACAAGAGACCCAGTACTTC.

The chain links TRBV10-3 to TRBJ1-3, with 9 positions matching TRBD1. Trimming removed 11 bases from V and 7 bases from J; junction bases left unmatched: 9. CDR3 length equals 13 residues. CDR1 and CDR2 (germline): ENHRY, SYGVKD. CDR3 DNA sequence: TGTGCCGTGCAACTGGACAGGGGTAACACCATATATTTT. Translation: CAVQLDRGNTIYF.

The chain couples TRBV11-2 to TRBJ2-1; the D is unclear. V gave up 3 bases and J gave up 4 bases, with 13 bases separating them. CDR3 size: 15 residues. CDR1 is SGHAT and CDR2 is FQNNGV in the germline V gene. DNA of the CDR3: TGTGCCAGCAGCTTCCTACCTCTGGGGTACAATGAGCAGTTCTTC. This codes for CASSFLPLGYNEQFF. Based on the CDR3 plus reference TRBV11-2 and TRBJ2-1, the full variable domain is EAGVAQSPRYKIIEKRQSVAFWCNPISGHATLYWYQQILGQGPKLLIQFQNNGVVDDSQLPKDRFSAERLKGVDSTLKIQPAKLEDSAVYLCASSFLPLGYNEQFFGPGTRLTVL.

This clone has only a few counts. V gene TRBV7-8 combines with J gene TRBJ2-1; possibly TRBD1 for D (5 bases). Per the germline V gene, CDR1 is SGHVS and CDR2 is FQNEAQ. V was trimmed by 0 bases and J by 0 bases, leaving 9 bases between them. The CDR3 has 16 residues. The CDR3 region is CASSLADRASYNEQFF. The CDR3 region has the DNA TGTGCCAGCAGCTTAGCAGACAGAGCCTCCTACAATGAGCAGTTCTTC.